A selection of T cell receptor beta chains follows, all from one sample in a study of blood T cell repertoires in COVID-19. Libraries were prepared by immunoSEQ multiplex PCR; TCRdb keeps only in-frame clonotypes and omits some of them. The sample records 65,000 to 95,000 clones, approximately 90% being singletons. The source material was peripheral blood. The receptors were gathered from a man aged 50-60 years with active COVID-19. Both conserved end residues are part of each CDR3. The D gene is left open where the match is weak. Size values are once, few and many counts, or a class for expanded clones, and some rows have none.

v_gene,abundance,len,d_gene,j_gene,CDR3aa,CDR3nt
TRBV10-2,once,14,NA,TRBJ2-5,CASRGLRLQETQYF,TGCGCCAGCAGGGGCCTCAGGCTCCAAGAGACCCAGTACTTC
TRBV19,NA,13,NA,TRBJ2-7,CASSIRESYEQYF,TGTGCCAGTAGTATCCGAGAGTCCTACGAGCAGTACTTC
TRBV29-1,NA,16,NA,TRBJ1-1,CSVVIFPGLWPTEAFF,TGCAGCGTTGTGATTTTCCCAGGGTTATGGCCCACTGAAGCTTTCTTT
TRBV19,NA,13,TRBD1,TRBJ2-7,CASSIWTGAEQYF,TGTGCCAGTAGTATTTGGACAGGGGCCGAGCAGTACTTC
TRBV5-6,NA,14,NA,TRBJ2-2,CASRFRGNTGELFF,TGTGCCAGCAGATTCCGGGGGAACACCGGGGAGCTGTTTTTT
TRBV15,NA,14,NA,TRBJ1-1,CATSRPGLATEAFF,TGTGCCACCAGCCGCCCGGGTTTGGCAACTGAAGCTTTCTTT
TRBV12-5,NA,16,TRBD2,TRBJ2-7,CASGRSGLANSYEQYF,TGTGCTAGTGGTCGATCGGGACTAGCCAACTCCTACGAGCAGTACTTC
TRBV27,NA,16,NA,TRBJ1-6,CASSFDSSSYNSPLHF,TGTGCCAGCAGTTTCGACAGCAGCTCCTATAATTCACCCCTCCACTTT
TRBV19,NA,15,TRBD1,TRBJ1-5,CASGRTGDSNQPQHF,TGTGCCAGTGGACGGACAGGCGATAGCAATCAGCCCCAGCATTTT
TRBV28,NA,16,NA,TRBJ2-6,CASSNHQRSGANVLTF,TGTGCCAGCAGCAACCACCAGCGATCTGGGGCCAACGTCCTGACTTTC
TRBV11-3,NA,14,NA,TRBJ1-1,CASSEWTANTEAFF,TGTGCCAGCAGCGAATGGACAGCGAACACTGAAGCTTTCTTT
TRBV19,NA,19,NA,TRBJ2-1,CASSIVGDRWLGEYNEQFF,TGTGCCAGTAGTATAGTAGGTGACAGATGGTTAGGGGAATACAATGAGCAGTTCTTC
TRBV7-9,NA,16,NA,TRBJ2-1,CASSLVVLSPYNEQFF,TGTGCCAGCAGCTTAGTGGTACTTAGCCCCTACAATGAGCAGTTCTTC
TRBV7-8,NA,11,NA,TRBJ1-1,CASSSSPEAFF,TGTGCCAGCAGCTCTAGTCCTGAAGCTTTCTTT
TRBV7-2,NA,14,NA,TRBJ2-1,CASSLNKGRNEQFF,TGTGCCAGCAGCTTAAACAAGGGGAGGAATGAGCAGTTCTTC
TRBV29-1,once,12,NA,TRBJ2-5,CSLLASQETQYF,TGCAGCCTCCTGGCCAGCCAAGAGACCCAGTACTTC
TRBV28,once,15,TRBD1,TRBJ1-4,CASSLGQGLVEKLFF,TGTGCCAGCAGTTTAGGACAGGGATTGGTTGAAAAACTGTTTTTT
TRBV28,NA,15,NA,TRBJ2-2,CASNYGSLNTGELFF,TGTGCCAGCAACTACGGGAGTTTGAACACCGGGGAGCTGTTTTTT
TRBV9,NA,15,TRBD2,TRBJ2-4,CASSGLAGAKNIQYF,TGTGCCAGCAGCGGACTAGCGGGAGCCAAAAACATTCAGTACTTC
TRBV3-1/TRBV3-2,NA,16,NA,TRBJ1-2,CASSQAGQRDYYGYTF,TGTGCCAGCAGCCAAGCCGGACAGAGGGATTACTATGGCTACACCTTC
TRBV27,few,16,NA,TRBJ1-6,CASRQGMGLNNSPLHF,TGTGCCAGCCGACAAGGCATGGGACTGAATAATTCACCCCTCCACTTT
TRBV19,NA,14,NA,TRBJ1-5,CASSINRGNQPQHF,TGTGCCAGTAGTATCAACAGGGGCAATCAGCCCCAGCATTTT
TRBV6-5,few,14,TRBD1,TRBJ1-4,CASTWDRGNEKLFF,TGTGCCAGCACCTGGGACAGGGGAAACGAAAAACTGTTTTTT
TRBV5-5,once,15,NA,TRBJ1-6,CASSLGVTENSPLHF,TGTGCCAGCAGCTTGGGGGTGACTGAGAATTCACCCCTCCACTTT
TRBV7-3,NA,16,TRBD1,TRBJ2-2,CASSLGDRGSSGELFF,TGTGCCAGCAGCTTGGGGGACAGGGGAAGTTCCGGGGAGCTGTTTTTT
TRBV4-3,NA,19,NA,TRBJ2-2,CASSQDFGLLSANTGELFF,TGCGCCAGCAGCCAAGATTTCGGTCTCCTCTCTGCGAACACCGGGGAGCTGTTTTTT
TRBV28,NA,13,NA,TRBJ2-1,CASSLGTYNEQFF,TGTGCCAGCAGTTTAGGGACTTACAATGAGCAGTTCTTC
TRBV19,NA,13,NA,TRBJ2-5,CASSIGQKETQYF,TGTGCCAGTAGTATTGGACAGAAAGAGACCCAGTACTTC
TRBV12-3/TRBV12-4,NA,13,TRBD1,TRBJ1-1,CASIPGQGSEAFF,TGTGCCAGCATCCCGGGACAGGGGAGTGAAGCTTTCTTT
TRBV6-1,NA,18,NA,TRBJ2-1,CASSAWGPGTPRGNEQFF,TGTGCCAGCAGTGCCTGGGGGCCCGGGACACCCCGAGGCAATGAGCAGTTCTTC
TRBV6-5,once,15,NA,TRBJ1-6,CASSYFGGSGSPLHF,TGTGCCAGCAGTTACTTTGGGGGCTCTGGTTCACCCCTCCACTTT
TRBV4-1,few,12,NA,TRBJ1-1,CASSLGNTEAFF,TGCGCCAGCAGCCTCGGGAACACTGAAGCTTTCTTT
TRBV6-6,NA,16,NA,TRBJ1-1,CASSRTSGAWATEAFF,TGTGCCAGCAGTCGAACCTCAGGGGCGTGGGCCACTGAAGCTTTCTTT